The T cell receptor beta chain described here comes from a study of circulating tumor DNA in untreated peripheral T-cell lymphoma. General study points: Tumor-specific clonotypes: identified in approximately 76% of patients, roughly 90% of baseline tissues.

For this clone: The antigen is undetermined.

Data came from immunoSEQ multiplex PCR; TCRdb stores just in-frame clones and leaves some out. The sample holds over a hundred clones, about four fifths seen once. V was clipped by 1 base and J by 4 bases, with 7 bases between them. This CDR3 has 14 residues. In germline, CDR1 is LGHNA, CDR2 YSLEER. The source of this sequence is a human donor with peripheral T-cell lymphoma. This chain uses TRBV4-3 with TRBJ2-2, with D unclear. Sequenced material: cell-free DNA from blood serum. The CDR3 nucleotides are TGCGCCAGCAGCCAAGGAGATTCCACCGGGGAGCTGTTTTTT. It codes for CASSQGDSTGELFF.